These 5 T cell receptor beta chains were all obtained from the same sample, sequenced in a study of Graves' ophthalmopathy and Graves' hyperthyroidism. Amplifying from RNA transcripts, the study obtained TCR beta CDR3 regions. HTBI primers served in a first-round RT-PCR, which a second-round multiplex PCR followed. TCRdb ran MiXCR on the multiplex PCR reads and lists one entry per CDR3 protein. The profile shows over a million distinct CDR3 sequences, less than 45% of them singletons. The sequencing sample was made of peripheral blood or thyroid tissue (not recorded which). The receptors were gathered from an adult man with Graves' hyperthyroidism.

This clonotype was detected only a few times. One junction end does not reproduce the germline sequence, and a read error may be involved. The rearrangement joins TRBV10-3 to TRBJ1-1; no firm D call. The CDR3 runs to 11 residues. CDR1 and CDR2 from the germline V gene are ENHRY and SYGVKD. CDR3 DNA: TGTGCCAGCAGTCGAGGGTTTGGAGCTTTCTTT. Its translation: CASSRGFGAFF.

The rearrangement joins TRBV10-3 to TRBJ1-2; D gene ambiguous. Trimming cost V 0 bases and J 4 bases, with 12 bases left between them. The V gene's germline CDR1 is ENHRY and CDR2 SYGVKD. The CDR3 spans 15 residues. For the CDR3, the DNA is TGTGCCATCAGTGAGTCGTCCGGAAGGAGCTATGGCTACACCTTC. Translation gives CAISESSGRSYGYTF.

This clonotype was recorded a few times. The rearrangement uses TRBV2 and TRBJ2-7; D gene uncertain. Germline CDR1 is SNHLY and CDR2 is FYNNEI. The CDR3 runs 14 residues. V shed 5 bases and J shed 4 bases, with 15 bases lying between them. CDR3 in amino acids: CASSYDGRAYEQYF. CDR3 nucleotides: TGTGCCAGCAGTTACGATGGTCGGGCGTACGAGCAGTACTTC. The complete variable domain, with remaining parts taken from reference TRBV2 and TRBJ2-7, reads EPEVTQTPSHQVTQMGQEVILRCVPISNHLYFYWYRQILGQKVEFLVSFYNNEISEKSEIFDDQFSVERPDGSNFTLKIRSTKLEDSAMYFCASSYDGRAYEQYFGPGTRLTVT.

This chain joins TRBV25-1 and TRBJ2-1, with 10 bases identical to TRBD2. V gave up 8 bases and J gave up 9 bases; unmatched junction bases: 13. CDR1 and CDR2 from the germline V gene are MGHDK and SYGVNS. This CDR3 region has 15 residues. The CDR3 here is CASRAQLAGVVEQFF. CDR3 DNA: TGTGCCAGCCGAGCCCAGCTAGCGGGAGTGGTTGAGCAGTTCTTC.

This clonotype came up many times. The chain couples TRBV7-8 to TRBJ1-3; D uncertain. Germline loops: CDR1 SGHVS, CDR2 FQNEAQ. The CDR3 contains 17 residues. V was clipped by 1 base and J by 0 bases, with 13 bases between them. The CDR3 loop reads CASSLVGPPSSGNTIYF. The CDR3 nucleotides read TGTGCCAGCAGCTTAGTTGGCCCCCCAAGCTCTGGAAACACCATATATTTT.